Detailed here is one TCR beta chain. Its antigen remains unidentified. No much larger clone is present one base from it, and per-base qualities are unavailable. From V the trimming removes 5 bases and from J it removes 1 base, while the gene matches leave 5 bases of the junction unaccounted for. Taken from the germline V gene (reference sequence), the CDR1 and CDR2 loops are LNHNV and YYDKDF. The cysteine opens and the phenylalanine closes a CDR3 of 15 amino acids. Only CDR3 DNA is held: 45 bases, read in frame from base 1. This specimen comes from a study of PD-1 and CTLA-4 blockade in melanoma (dated by TCRdb to the early 2020s). General notes on the study: The study compared how PD-1 blockade and CTLA-4 blockade affected the melanoma-reactive CD8 T cell response in patients with melanoma.

Libraries were prepared through the immunoSEQ multiplex PCR assay. Held by TCRdb, this immuneACCESS table contains in-frame sequences only and omits some clones. Under half of the omission traces to an unresolved V gene where checked; the cause of the rest is unknown. This sample gives approximately 33,000 clones in total; 85% to 95% of them show up just once. The leading ten clones occupy 8.5% to 9% of the sample. The sequence derives from a human donor with melanoma. The rearrangement joined TRBV15 to TRBJ1-1; 9 bases in the junction line up with TRBD1. The sample consisted of CD8+ T cells from peripheral blood, taken from a patient given anti-PD-1 treatment. The CDR3 region has the sequence CATSRGQGPNTEAFF. The nucleotide sequence reads as follows: TGTGCCACCAGCCGGGGACAGGGACCGAACACTGAAGCTTTCTTT.